A single sample gave rise to the 5 T cell receptor beta chains below, sequenced in a study of graft-versus-host responses after intestinal transplantation. Libraries were prepared by immunoSEQ multiplex PCR; TCRdb keeps only in-frame clonotypes and omits some of them. Of tens of thousands of clones listed, 25% to 35% are singletons. Responders (approximately 200,000, CFSE-labeled) met approximately 200,000 stimulators that were irradiated and violet-dye-labeled. Sequencing used alloreactive CD8+ T cells from a mixed lymphocyte reaction culture, obtained before intestinal transplant. Documented subset: CFSE-low proliferating T cells sorted from approximately 6-day pre-transplant mixed lymphocyte reaction (GvH or HvG direction). These receptors were obtained from a human patient who received an intestinal transplant.

The table lists this clone with a few counts. This chain links TRBV29-1 with TRBJ2-2; 9 bases are shared with TRBD1. After removal of 6 bases from V and 6 bases from J, the junction contained 8 bases not matched to a gene. This CDR3 has 14 residues. CDR1 SQVTM and CDR2 ANQGSEA come from the germline V gene. The CDR3: CSVTGTGTPGELFF. In DNA, the CDR3 is TGCAGCGTAACCGGGACAGGGACCCCCGGGGAGCTGTTTTTT.

Concerning this clone: A much larger clone is a single base away; this may be a read error. The same CDR3 is also encoded by other DNA sequences in this sample. The rearrangement joins TRBV5-1 to TRBJ2-7, with D possibly matching TRBD1 (6 bases). This CDR3 has 11 amino acids. The germline V gene encodes CDR1 SGHRS and CDR2 YFSETQ. DNA of the CDR3: TGTGCCAGCAGCTTAGGGGGCGAGCAGTACTTC. It yields the protein CASSLGGEQYF.

This clone has more than one count but fewer than ten. Sequence at one end of the junction differs from germline and may be a read error. The chain employs TRBV7-7 and TRBJ2-7; no clear D gene. This CDR3 spans 13 amino acids. CDR1 is SSHAT and CDR2 is FNYEAQ in the germline V gene (reference sequence). CDR3 in amino acids: CASSQQNSYGQYF. The DNA for the CDR3 is TGTGCCAGCAGCCAGCAGAACTCCTACGGGCAGTACTTC.

This clone was seen more than once but under ten times. This rearrangement joins TRBV13 to TRBJ2-7, with 8 bases identical to TRBD1. Trimming cost V 5 bases and J 2 bases; bases outside gene matches: 8. CDR1 PRHDT and CDR2 FYEKMQ come from the germline V gene (reference sequence). The CDR3 is 15 residues long. The CDR3: CASSPRQGPPYEQYF. For the CDR3, the DNA is TGTGCCAGCAGCCCTCGACAGGGGCCACCCTACGAGCAGTACTTC.

The chain employs TRBV9 and TRBJ1-2; D gene unclear. V shed 0 bases and J shed 0 bases, with 15 bases lying between them. Germline CDR1 reads SGDLS; CDR2 reads YYNGEE. This CDR3 region has 17 residues. The CDR3 region is CASSVAEATDANYGYTF. Written as DNA, the CDR3 is TGTGCCAGCAGCGTAGCTGAAGCGACTGATGCTAACTATGGCTACACCTTC.